What follows are 20 T cell receptor beta chains derived from one specimen sequenced in a study of blood T cells in healthy people across ages. With a J-beta primer mix and a sample-barcoded 5' primer, a second PCR ran about 7 to 12 cycles. One entry per CDR3 protein, called by TCRdb with MiXCR from the 5' RACE reads. The table records roughly 1,800,000 distinct CDR3 sequences, roughly 52% of them present only once. The specimen was blood. These receptor sequences come from a middle-aged woman in good health.

The V call is TRBV11-2, the J call TRBJ1-2; TRBD1 is a possible D gene (5 bases). Germline values: CDR1 SGHAT, CDR2 FQNNGV. The CDR3 consists of 14 residues. Between the trimmed V and J ends, which lost 6 bases and 4 bases, there was a span of 15 bases. The CDR3 protein is CASSPIAGTYGYTF. CDR3 in DNA: TGTGCCAGCAGTCCCATTGCCGGGACCTATGGCTACACCTTC.

The rearrangement links TRBV7-9 to TRBJ2-5, with D hard to call. Germline V gene lookup returns CDR1 SEHNR and CDR2 FQNEAQ (reference sequence). The V and J ends lost 4 bases and 5 bases respectively, with 17 bases between them. This CDR3 has 15 residues. The chain's CDR3 is CASSSGEWDWETQYF. CDR3 DNA sequence: TGTGCCAGCAGCTCAGGCGAGTGGGATTGGGAGACCCAGTACTTC.

This clonotype was seen more than once but under ten times. The genes are TRBV27 and TRBJ2-7, with unresolved D. Trimming left V 4 bases short and J 1 base short, with 11 bases between. Germline CDR1 MNHEY, CDR2 SMNVEV (reference sequence). The CDR3 sequence is 14 residues long. CDR3 region: CASSYKQDSYEQYF. The CDR3 nucleotides read TGTGCCAGCAGTTATAAACAAGATTCCTACGAGCAGTACTTC.

This clonotype was counted a few times. This chain uses TRBV3-1 with TRBJ1-2, with D perhaps matching TRBD1 (6 bases). Germline CDR1 and CDR2: LGHDT and YNNKEL (reference sequence). Trimming pared 3 bases from V and 7 bases from J, leaving 12 bases between. The CDR3 is 13 amino acids. CDR3 protein: CASSHNRDRGYTF. The CDR3, as DNA: TGTGCCAGCAGCCACAACAGGGATCGTGGCTACACCTTC.

The chain recombines TRBV5-1 with TRBJ2-7; 12 nucleotides align to TRBD2. The CDR3 extends over 15 amino acids. V gave up 5 bases and J gave up 4 bases; unmatched junction bases: 7. Germline values: CDR1 SGHRS, CDR2 YFSETQ. CDR3 sequence: CASSFGLAGLYEQYF. Written as DNA, the CDR3 is TGCGCCAGCAGTTTCGGACTAGCGGGACTGTACGAGCAGTACTTC.

The V and J genes are TRBV4-2 and TRBJ2-3, with 7 bases identical to TRBD1. Germline CDR1 and CDR2: LGHNA and YNFKEQ. The CDR3 spans 19 residues. Trimming cost V 0 bases and J 6 bases; bases outside gene matches: 18. The DNA of the CDR3 is TGTGCCAGCAGCCAAGATTTATTGTCTGGGCCAGGGGGAACTGATACGCAGTATTTT. It codes for CASSQDLLSGPGGTDTQYF.

This clonotype has only a few counts. The genes are TRBV4-3 and TRBJ1-2, with D possibly matching TRBD1 (6 bases). The germline V gene has CDR1 LGHNA and CDR2 YSLEER. The V and J ends lost 1 base and 3 bases respectively, with 9 bases between them. This CDR3 comprises 14 residues. The CDR3 DNA sequence: TGCGCCAGCAGCCAAGGGCAGGGGTACTATGGCTACACCTTC. Amino acids: CASSQGQGYYGYTF.

The rearrangement joins TRBV27 to TRBJ2-3; TRBD2 is a possible D gene (7 bases). This CDR3 contains 16 residues. CDR1 and CDR2 (germline): MNHEY, SMNVEV (reference sequence). The germline V and J ends were trimmed by 4 bases and 5 bases, with 19 bases remaining between them. CDR3 protein: CASSYKSGGAGDTQYF. CDR3 in DNA: TGTGCCAGCAGTTATAAAAGTGGGGGGGCCGGAGATACGCAGTATTTT.

The chain uses TRBV15 and TRBJ1-1; TRBD1 aligns across 7 bases. The junction had 9 bases not matched to a gene; V was cut back by 0 bases and J by 11 bases. This CDR3 contains 14 residues. Per the germline V gene, CDR1 is LNHNV and CDR2 is YYDKDF (reference sequence). CDR3 amino acids: CATSRDLQGSPAFF. DNA of the CDR3: TGTGCCACCAGCAGAGACTTACAGGGGTCTCCGGCTTTCTTT.

The chain links TRBV7-2 to TRBJ2-3; D uncertain. The CDR3 runs 13 residues. Germline V gene data show CDR1 as SGHTA and CDR2 as FQGNSA. V lost 2 bases, J lost 2 bases, and 5 bases lay in between. Here the CDR3 reads CASSLMLTDTQYF. Here the CDR3 DNA reads TGTGCCAGCAGCTTAATGCTCACAGATACGCAGTATTTT. The variable domain in full, completed from reference TRBV7-2 and TRBJ2-3, reads GAGVSQSPSNKVTEKGKDVELRCDPISGHTALYWYRQSLGQGLEFLIYFQGNSAPDKSGLPSDRFSAERTGGSVSTLTIQRTQQEDSAVYLCASSLMLTDTQYFGPGTRLTVL.

The chain uses TRBV7-2 and TRBJ2-3; D is perhaps TRBD1 (5 bases). Trimming pared 4 bases from V and 1 base from J, leaving 9 bases between. The CDR3 spans 14 residues. Germline V gives CDR1 SGHTA, CDR2 FQGNSA. The CDR3: CASSSAQGTDTQYF. CDR3 coding DNA: TGTGCCAGCAGCTCGGCACAGGGCACAGATACGCAGTATTTT.

The chain recombines TRBV20-1 with TRBJ2-5; D call uncertain. Germline CDR1 reads DFQATT; CDR2 reads SNEGSKA (reference sequence). Trimming took off 0 bases at V and 1 base at J, with 15 bases between the two ends. The CDR3 contains 16 residues. CDR3 loop: CSAREAKRWAQETQYF. The CDR3 region has the DNA TGCAGTGCTAGAGAGGCCAAGAGGTGGGCCCAAGAGACCCAGTACTTC.

The chain is built from TRBV4-3 and TRBJ2-1; D gene ambiguous. The CDR3 is 16 residues long. The germline V gene has CDR1 LGHNA and CDR2 YSLEER. V was cut by 4 bases and J by 9 bases, with 22 bases left in between. CDR3 sequence: CASSPAQALTASEQFF. CDR3 DNA sequence: TGCGCCAGCAGCCCAGCCCAAGCCTTGACGGCCAGTGAGCAGTTCTTC.

This clonotype showed up just once. This CDR3 reads CASSPRSEGAGYGYTF. CDR3 nucleotides: TGTGCCAGCAGCCCCCGAAGCGAGGGGGCTGGGTATGGCTACACCTTC. The chain employs TRBV28 and TRBJ1-2, with 7 bases that match TRBD1. This CDR3 spans 16 amino acids. Germline V CDR1 and CDR2: MDHEN, SYDVKM. Trimming at V came to 6 bases and at J to 5 bases, leaving 15 bases not matched to a gene.

In its sample, this clonotype was seen a few times. This chain uses TRBV11-2 with TRBJ1-2, with unresolved D. This CDR3 is 14 amino acids long. Deletions cut 7 bases from V and 2 bases from J, with 14 bases between. The V gene's germline CDR1 is SGHAT and CDR2 FQNNGV. The CDR3 coding sequence is TGTGCCAGCACCCCGGAGGGAGGGAACTATGGCTACACCTTC. Translating it yields CASTPEGGNYGYTF.

V gene TRBV11-2 combines with J gene TRBJ2-5; weak D call: TRBD2 (7 bases). This CDR3 is built from 14 residues. Trimming took off 2 bases at V and 5 bases at J, with 12 bases between the two ends. Germline assignment: CDR1 SGHAT and CDR2 FQNNGV. CDR3 in DNA: TGTGCCAGCAGCTTACGGCGGGGGCGGGAGACCCAGTACTTC. Translation: CASSLRRGRETQYF.

V usage is TRBV20-1 and J usage is TRBJ1-4; D is ambiguous. CDR1 DFQATT and CDR2 SNEGSKA come from the germline V gene (reference sequence). V lost 7 bases to trimming and J lost 8 bases, with 20 bases between them. This CDR3 has 14 residues. The CDR3 region has the DNA TGCAGTGATGGATCTAAAAGGTTGAAAGAAAAACTGTTTTTT. Its protein is CSDGSKRLKEKLFF.

J is TRBJ1-5 and V is TRBV20-1; 7 bases are a match to TRBD1. V dropped 2 bases and J dropped 3; count of bases not matched to a gene: 10. Germline CDR1 is DFQATT and CDR2 is SNEGSKA (reference sequence). The CDR3 is 16 amino acids. The CDR3 coding sequence is TGCAGTGCTAGAAAGGGAACAGGGGCCCACAATCAGCCCCAGCATTTT. Encoded protein: CSARKGTGAHNQPQHF.

This clonotype was counted a few times. The chain has TRBV19 and TRBJ2-7, with D possibly being TRBD1 or TRBD2 (5 bases each). The J call could be wrong; TRBJ2-5 is a better fit for the DNA end. The CDR3 spans 15 residues. Germline lookup yields CDR1 LNHDA and CDR2 SQIVND (reference sequence). The CDR3 DNA is TGTGCCAGTAGTATATCAAAGGGCCCGGGGCAGACCCAGTACTTC. Translation gives CASSISKGPGQTQYF.

The chain links TRBV2 to TRBJ1-2; D is ambiguous. Germline V gene lookup returns CDR1 SNHLY and CDR2 FYNNEI. The ends were cut back, 10 bases at V and 8 bases at J, with 11 bases in the middle. This CDR3 spans 10 amino acids. This CDR3 is CATLWVGYTF. Here the CDR3 DNA reads TGTGCCACCCTGTGGGTGGGCTACACCTTC.